The 6 T cell receptor beta chains given below trace back to one sample, sequenced in a study of shared clonotypes between healthy human individuals (dated by TCRdb to 2018 to 2021). Library generation was performed with the immunoSEQ multiplex PCR assay. TCRdb's version of the immuneACCESS table is confined to in-frame rearrangements and falls short of the full clone set. An unresolved V gene accounts for under half of the shortfall where checked; the remainder is of unknown origin. This sample holds millions of clones; 95% were observed only once. The ten most abundant clones make up 0.1% to 0.15% of the sample. The sequenced sample was naive CD4+ T cells sorted from blood. The sample's cell subset or site label, decoded: CD45RA+ positively selected. These receptors were obtained from a young man in good health.

V is TRBV5-4 and J is TRBJ1-5; 9 nucleotides align to TRBD1. The J segment lost 5 bases and the V segment lost 4 bases, leaving 7 bases of the junction unmatched. Germline V gives CDR1 SGHNT, CDR2 YYREEE (reference sequence). The length of the CDR3 is 15 residues. DNA for the CDR3: TGTGCCAGCAGCGCCGGGACAGGGACTCATCAGCCCCAGCATTTT. Protein product: CASSAGTGTHQPQHF.

This chain connects TRBV10-3 to TRBJ2-1; 8 positions match TRBD2. There are 15 residues in the CDR3. Trimming took 6 bases from V and 5 from J; bases not matched to a gene: 9. Per the germline V gene, CDR1 is ENHRY and CDR2 is SYGVKD. CDR3 residues: CAISGGGTPDNEQFF. In DNA, the CDR3 is TGTGCCATCAGCGGCGGGGGGACCCCAGACAATGAGCAGTTCTTC.

The CDR3 DNA reads TGTGCCAGCAGCGGCTTTCTGGGACAGGCGAATTCACCCCTCCACTTT. Translation gives CASSGFLGQANSPLHF. This chain joins TRBV25-1 and TRBJ1-6; 8 bases match TRBD1. The CDR3 extends over 16 amino acids. The germline gives CDR1 MGHDK, CDR2 SYGVNS. The J segment lost 7 bases and the V segment lost 6 bases, leaving 11 bases of the junction unmatched.

This clone was recorded only once. The chain recombines TRBV5-6 with TRBJ1-2; D remains ambiguous. CDR1 is SGHDT, CDR2 YYEEEE, per germline. V was pared by 3 bases and J by 8 bases, with 8 bases between. CDR3 length: 11 residues. CDR3 protein: CASSSHGGYTF. Here the CDR3 DNA reads TGTGCCAGCAGCTCCCATGGCGGCTACACCTTC.

The chain combines TRBV15 with TRBJ1-3; D possibly corresponds to TRBD1 (6 bases). CDR3 length: 15 amino acids. The V gene lost 5 bases and the J gene lost 0 bases, with 11 bases spanning the gap. Germline loops: CDR1 LNHNV, CDR2 YYDKDF (reference sequence). The CDR3 DNA follows: TGTGCCACCAGCCCTCAGGGGAGCTCTGGAAACACCATATATTTT. Its protein product is CATSPQGSSGNTIYF.

The rearrangement links TRBV7-2 to TRBJ2-1; D perhaps matches TRBD1 (5 bases). V dropped 4 bases and J dropped 4 bases, with 11 bases sitting between them. This CDR3 is 14 amino acids long. Per germline, CDR1 SGHTA and CDR2 FQGNSA. For the CDR3, the DNA is TGTGCCAGCAGCTCATCCGACAGATACAATGAGCAGTTCTTC. Translating it yields CASSSSDRYNEQFF.